One sample yielded the 20 T cell receptor beta chains listed below, sequenced in a study of blood T cells in healthy people across ages (dated by TCRdb to the mid-2010s). The library was made by 5' RACE. The listed sequencing device is Illumina HiSeq 2500. A second PCR of roughly 7 to 11 cycles was performed with a sample-barcoded 5' primer and a J-beta primer mix. TCRdb reran the public reads through fastp at Q25 and MiXCR, keeping productive beta chains. Each CDR3 protein appears once, grouped with its most common genes and DNA. The sample table holds more than 1,000,000 distinct CDR3 sequences, of which 20% to 25% were seen once. The ten largest clones take up approximately 0.71% of the sample. The data also belong to a second study, concerning T cells of mothers and their children.

Source material: blood. The receptors were sampled from a girl aged 2 to 9 in good health.

In DNA, the CDR3 is TGCGCCAGCAGACCTGACGGGTCTAACTATGGCTACACCTTC. As protein: CASRPDGSNYGYTF. The rearrangement uses TRBV5-1 and TRBJ1-2; no clear D gene. The CDR3 is made up of 14 amino acids. Trimming pared 5 bases from V and 0 bases from J, leaving 11 bases between. Per the germline V gene, CDR1 is SGHRS and CDR2 is YFSETQ. The complete variable domain, with remaining parts taken from reference TRBV5-1 and TRBJ1-2, reads KAGVTQTPRYLIKTRGQQVTLSCSPISGHRSVSWYQQTPGQGLQFLFEYFSETQRNKGNFPGRFSGRQFSNSRSEMNVSTLELGDSALYLCASRPDGSNYGYTFGSGTRLTVV.

This clonotype was observed a handful of times. The V and J genes are TRBV20-1 and TRBJ1-4; no definite D call. V was shortened by 5 bases and J by 2 bases, with 15 bases between the two germline ends. Germline CDR1 and CDR2: DFQATT and SNEGSKA (reference sequence). The CDR3 has 15 amino acids. The CDR3 here is CSAPLPRSTNEKLFF. CDR3 bases: TGCAGTGCTCCCCTTCCGCGGTCGACTAATGAAAAACTGTTTTTT.

The chain carries TRBV7-9 and TRBJ2-1; D is perhaps TRBD1 (5 bases). Germline loops: CDR1 SEHNR, CDR2 FQNEAQ (reference sequence). The germline V and J ends were trimmed by 6 bases and 6 bases, with 12 bases remaining between them. The CDR3 sequence is 13 residues long. The chain's CDR3 is CASRVRVGNEQFF. The CDR3, as DNA: TGTGCCAGCAGGGTCAGGGTGGGCAATGAGCAGTTCTTC. Drawing the rest from reference TRBV7-9 and TRBJ2-1, the complete variable domain is DTGVSQNPRHKITKRGQNVTFRCDPISEHNRLYWYRQTLGQGPEFLTYFQNEAQLEKSRLLSDRFSAERPKGSFSTLEIQRTEQGDSAMYLCASRVRVGNEQFFGPGTRLTVL.

On this clonotype: An end of the junction differs from the germline gene, which may be a read error. The rearrangement uses TRBV4-3 and TRBJ2-5, with TRBD1 matching over 9 bases. The J call is doubtful: the DNA matches TRBJ2-7 better. The V gene's germline CDR1 is LGHNA and CDR2 YSLEER. CDR3 length equals 14 residues. The CDR3 nucleotides are TGCGCCAGCGGCCAAGGACAGGGGCGGTACGAGCAGTACTTC. Its protein is CASGQGQGRYEQYF.

CDR3 sequence (DNA): TGCAGCGTTTGGGGGCAGGCGACCTCCTACGAGCAGTACTTC. Protein sequence: CSVWGQATSYEQYF. The rearrangement uses TRBV29-1 and TRBJ2-5; maybe TRBD1 (6 bases). The J call may not be correct, given that the DNA end is closer to TRBJ2-7. This CDR3 has 14 residues. Germline V lookup: CDR1 SQVTM, CDR2 ANQGSEA.

This chain connects TRBV28 to TRBJ2-3; the D is unclear. Germline CDR1 and CDR2: MDHEN and SYDVKM. This CDR3 region has 13 residues. V was cut by 5 bases and J by 11 bases, with 17 bases left in between. This CDR3 reads CASSPPRSGVQYF. DNA for the CDR3: TGTGCCAGCAGTCCCCCCCGGAGTGGTGTGCAGTATTTT.

The chain links TRBV12-3 or TRBV12-4 to TRBJ2-3; D is possibly TRBD2 (5 bases). The V end lost 6 bases, the J end lost 5 bases, and 9 bases lay between the germline ends. This CDR3 comprises 12 residues. The DNA for the CDR3 is TGTGCCAGCAGAGACCGGGGAGATACGCAGTATTTT. Its translation: CASRDRGDTQYF.

The chain employs TRBV29-1 and TRBJ1-2; TRBD1 might be the D (5 bases). This CDR3 is 12 amino acids long. CDR1 is SQVTM and CDR2 is ANQGSEA in the germline V gene. CDR3 DNA: TGCAGTCAACGGGGGGGAGACGGTGGCTACACCTTC. Translating gives CSQRGGDGGYTF. Supplemented by reference TRBV29-1 and TRBJ1-2, the full variable domain reads SAVISQKPSRDICQRGTSLTIQCQVDSQVTMMFWYRQQPGQSLTLIATANQGSEATYESGFVIDKFPISRPNLTFSTLTVSNMSPEDSSIYLCSQRGGDGGYTFGSGTRLTVV.

V gene TRBV7-2 combines with J gene TRBJ2-7, with TRBD2 as a possible D gene (6 bases). The V gene lost 7 bases and the J gene lost 1 base, with 14 bases spanning the gap. Germline V gene lookup returns CDR1 SGHTA and CDR2 FQGNSA. CDR3 size: 14 residues. In DNA form, the CDR3 reads TGTGCCAGCAACCTCGTGGGGGGTTCCTACGAGCAGTACTTC. Amino acids: CASNLVGGSYEQYF.

This clonotype has more than one count but fewer than ten. This chain links TRBV7-2 with TRBJ2-7; D is perhaps TRBD1 or TRBD2 (5 bases each). The CDR3 is 17 amino acids. The V and J ends lost 5 bases and 4 bases respectively, with 24 bases between them. Per germline, CDR1 SGHTA and CDR2 FQGNSA. CDR3 loop: CASSQGAWGTDFYEQYF. In nucleotides, the CDR3 is TGTGCCAGCAGCCAAGGGGCGTGGGGGACGGACTTTTACGAGCAGTACTTC.

In this sample, this clonotype turned up a few times. V is TRBV20-1 and J is TRBJ2-4; tentatively, D is TRBD2 (6 bases). The CDR3 length is 21 residues. Germline CDR1 reads DFQATT; CDR2 reads SNEGSKA (reference sequence). CDR3 DNA sequence: TGCAGAGAATGCTTGTCAAACGCCCTCAACCCCGGGAGACTAGCCAAAAACATTCAGTACTTC. It codes for CRECLSNALNPGRLAKNIQYF.

This clonotype appeared a few times. The chain has TRBV9 and TRBJ2-5; D unclear. CDR1 and CDR2 (germline): SGDLS, YYNGEE. This CDR3 has 13 residues. Trimming took off 3 bases at V and 4 bases at J, with 10 bases between the two ends. The CDR3 nucleotides read TGTGCCAGCAGCGCGGACCTTACAGAGACCCAGTACTTC. It codes for CASSADLTETQYF.

The gene calls are TRBV3-1 and TRBJ2-5, with 8 nucleotides matching TRBD2. Per germline, CDR1 LGHDT and CDR2 YNNKEL (reference sequence). V dropped 4 bases and J dropped 6; count of bases not matched to a gene: 4. This CDR3 is 13 amino acids long. The CDR3 loop is CASSLSGSKTQYF. DNA for the CDR3: TGTGCCAGCAGCCTGAGCGGGAGTAAGACCCAGTACTTC.

This clonotype was counted a few times. V and J are TRBV20-1 and TRBJ1-2, with D possibly TRBD1 on 5 matching bases. This CDR3 is built from 15 residues. Per the germline V gene, CDR1 is DFQATT and CDR2 is SNEGSKA (reference sequence). V lost 2 bases, J lost 6 bases, and 19 bases lay in between. The CDR3 loop is CSARPPGREGNGYTF. CDR3 nucleotide sequence: TGCAGTGCTAGACCCCCGGGCAGGGAAGGGAATGGCTACACCTTC.

This clonotype was detected a few times. This chain connects TRBV12-3 or TRBV12-4 to TRBJ2-7; D is unresolved. V lost 4 bases to trimming and J lost 0 bases, with 16 bases between them. CDR3 length: 16 residues. CDR3 DNA: TGTGCCAGCAGTTATGACCCCCCCGAGCCCTCCTACGAGCAGTACTTC. Its translation: CASSYDPPEPSYEQYF.

This clonotype was found a few times. The genes are TRBV7-3 and TRBJ1-1; perhaps TRBD1 as D (6 bases). Germline CDR1 and CDR2: SGHTA and FQGTGA. The V end lost 1 base, the J end lost 0 bases, and 12 bases lay between the germline ends. The CDR3 extends over 16 amino acids. CDR3 loop: CASSLMAGHMNTEAFF. The CDR3 DNA reads as TGTGCCAGCAGCTTAATGGCGGGACACATGAACACTGAAGCTTTCTTT.

The gene calls are TRBV28 and TRBJ1-1; no reliable D call. The germline V gene encodes CDR1 MDHEN and CDR2 SYDVKM. Trimming left V 4 bases short and J 3 bases short, with 12 bases between. The CDR3 extends over 14 amino acids. The CDR3 here is CASSSEDLYTEAFF. In nucleotides, the CDR3 is TGTGCCAGCAGTTCCGAGGACTTATACACTGAAGCTTTCTTT. Filled out from reference TRBV28 and TRBJ1-1, the complete variable domain reads DVKVTQSSRYLVKRTGEKVFLECVQDMDHENMFWYRQDPGLGLRLIYFSYDVKMKEKGDIPEGYSVSREKKERFSLILESASTNQTSMYLCASSSEDLYTEAFFGQGTRLTVV.

CDR3 sequence reads: CASSFTGYNEQFF. The CDR3 nucleotides read TGTGCCAGCAGTTTCACCGGCTACAATGAGCAGTTCTTC. This chain uses TRBV6-2 or TRBV6-3 with TRBJ2-1, with D unclear. Germline CDR1 is MNHEY and CDR2 is SVGEGT. Trimming took 4 bases from V and 3 from J, leaving 7 bases between them. CDR3 length: 13 residues.

This clonotype was picked up a small number of times. The gene calls are TRBV29-1 and TRBJ2-1, with D possibly being TRBD1 (5 bases). V lost 7 bases and J lost 1, with 14 bases in between. Germline CDR1 and CDR2: SQVTM and ANQGSEA. The CDR3 runs to 14 residues. DNA for the CDR3: TGCAGCGGATTATTGCAGGGTTCCTACAATGAGCAGTTCTTC. Its protein is CSGLLQGSYNEQFF.

Here the CDR3 reads CASSPGLAGGLETQYF. The CDR3 DNA is TGTGCCAGCAGCCCGGGACTAGCGGGGGGCCTAGAGACCCAGTACTTC. The chain uses TRBV7-9 and TRBJ2-5; 15 nucleotides align to TRBD2. In germline, CDR1 is SEHNR, CDR2 FQNEAQ (reference sequence). This CDR3 comprises 16 residues. J gave up 4 bases and V 5 bases, and 5 bases lay outside the gene matches. The variable domain in full, with the rest retrieved from reference TRBV7-9 and TRBJ2-5, is DTGVSQNPRHKITKRGQNVTFRCDPISEHNRLYWYRQTLGQGPEFLTYFQNEAQLEKSRLLSDRFSAERPKGSFSTLEIQRTEQGDSAMYLCASSPGLAGGLETQYFGPGTRLLVL.